The T cell receptor beta chain described here comes from a study of blood T cell repertoires in COVID-19. The overall study: Researchers got acute and convalescent COVID-19 samples from the United States, Italy and Spain. Sources were T cells, B-cell-depleted T cells, or PBMCs; the material itself was cDNA or gDNA.

Measured with immunoSEQ multiplex PCR; TCRdb has only the in-frame clones, and not every one. The table has 140,000 to 150,000 clones, roughly 84% seen once. The CDR3 spans 14 residues. Patients of the Seattle cohort, enrolled during active infection, were followed longitudinally. The chain combines TRBV21-1 with TRBJ1-2. TRBV21-1 is noted as a pseudogene. The origin of this receptor is a man aged 25-45 years with COVID-19, enrolled during active disease. The sequenced sample consisted of peripheral blood. The CDR3 DNA follows: TGTGCCAGCAGCAAGGGAGGGGTTGACTATGGCTACACCTTC. Translated: CASSKGGVDYGYTF.